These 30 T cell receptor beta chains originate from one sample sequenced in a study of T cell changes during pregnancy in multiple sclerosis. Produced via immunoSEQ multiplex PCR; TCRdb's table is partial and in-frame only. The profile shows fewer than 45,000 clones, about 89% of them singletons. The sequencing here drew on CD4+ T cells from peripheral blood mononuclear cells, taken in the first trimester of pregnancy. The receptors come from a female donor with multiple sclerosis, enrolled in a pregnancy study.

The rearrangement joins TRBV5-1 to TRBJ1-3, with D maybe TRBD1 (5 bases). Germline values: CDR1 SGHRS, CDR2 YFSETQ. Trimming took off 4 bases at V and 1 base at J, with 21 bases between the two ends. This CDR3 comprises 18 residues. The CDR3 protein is CASSGTPIKVYSGNTIYF. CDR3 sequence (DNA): TGCGCCAGCAGCGGGACTCCCATCAAAGTTTATTCTGGAAACACCATATATTTT. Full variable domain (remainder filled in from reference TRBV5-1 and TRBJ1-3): KAGVTQTPRYLIKTRGQQVTLSCSPISGHRSVSWYQQTPGQGLQFLFEYFSETQRNKGNFPGRFSGRQFSNSRSEMNVSTLELGDSALYLCASSGTPIKVYSGNTIYFGEGSWLTVV.

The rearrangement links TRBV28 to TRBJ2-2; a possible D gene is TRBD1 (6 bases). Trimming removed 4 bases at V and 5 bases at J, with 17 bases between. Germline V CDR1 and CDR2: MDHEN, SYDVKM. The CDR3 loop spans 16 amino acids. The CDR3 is CASSSVTGTRTGELFF. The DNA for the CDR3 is TGTGCCAGCAGTTCGGTGACAGGCACCCGAACCGGGGAGCTGTTTTTT. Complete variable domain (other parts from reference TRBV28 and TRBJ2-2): DVKVTQSSRYLVKRTGEKVFLECVQDMDHENMFWYRQDPGLGLRLIYFSYDVKMKEKGDIPEGYSVSREKKERFSLILESASTNQTSMYLCASSSVTGTRTGELFFGEGSRLTVL.

CDR3 DNA sequence: TGTGCCTGGACTAGCGGGCTCGTAAGCTCCTACAATGAGCAGTTCTTC. Its protein is CAWTSGLVSSYNEQFF. This sequence joins TRBV30 and TRBJ2-1; TRBD2 matches 8 bases. The germline V gene has CDR1 GTSNPN and CDR2 SVGIG (reference sequence). J gave up 0 bases and V 4 bases, and 8 bases lay outside the gene matches. The CDR3 contains 16 residues.

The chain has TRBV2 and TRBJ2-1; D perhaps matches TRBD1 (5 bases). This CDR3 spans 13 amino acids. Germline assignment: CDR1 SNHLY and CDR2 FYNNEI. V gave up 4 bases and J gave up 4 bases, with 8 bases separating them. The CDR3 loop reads CASSAAGYNEQFF. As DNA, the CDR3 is TGTGCCAGCAGTGCGGCAGGGTACAATGAGCAGTTCTTC. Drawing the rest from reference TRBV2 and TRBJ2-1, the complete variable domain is EPEVTQTPSHQVTQMGQEVILRCVPISNHLYFYWYRQILGQKVEFLVSFYNNEISEKSEIFDDQFSVERPDGSNFTLKIRSTKLEDSAMYFCASSAAGYNEQFFGPGTRLTVL.

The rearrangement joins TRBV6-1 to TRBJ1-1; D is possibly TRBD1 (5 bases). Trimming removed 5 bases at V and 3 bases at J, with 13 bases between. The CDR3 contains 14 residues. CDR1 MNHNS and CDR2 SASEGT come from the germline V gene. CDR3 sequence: CASSRMGEDTEAFF. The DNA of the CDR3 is TGTGCCAGCAGTCGAATGGGGGAGGACACTGAAGCTTTCTTT.

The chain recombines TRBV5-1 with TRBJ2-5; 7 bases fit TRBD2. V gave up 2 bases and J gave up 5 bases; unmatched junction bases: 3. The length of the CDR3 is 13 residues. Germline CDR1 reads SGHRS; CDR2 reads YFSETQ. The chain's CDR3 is CASSLAGSETQYF. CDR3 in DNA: TGCGCCAGCAGCTTAGCGGGGTCGGAGACCCAGTACTTC.

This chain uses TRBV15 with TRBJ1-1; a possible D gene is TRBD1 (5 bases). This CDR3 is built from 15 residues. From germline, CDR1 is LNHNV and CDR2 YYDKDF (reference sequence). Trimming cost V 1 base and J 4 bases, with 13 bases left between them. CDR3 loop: CATSRGGGGSTEAFF. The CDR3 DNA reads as TGTGCCACCAGCAGAGGCGGGGGAGGGTCCACTGAAGCTTTCTTT.

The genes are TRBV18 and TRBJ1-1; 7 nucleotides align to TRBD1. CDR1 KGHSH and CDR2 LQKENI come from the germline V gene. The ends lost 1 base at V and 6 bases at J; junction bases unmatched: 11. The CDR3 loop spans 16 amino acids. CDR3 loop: CASSPRQGREGAEAFF. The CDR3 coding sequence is TGTGCCAGCTCACCACGACAGGGAAGGGAAGGGGCTGAAGCTTTCTTT.

The CDR3 bases are TGTGCCAGCACACTTTCAGAGGCGCAGTACTTC. This sequence encodes CASTLSEAQYF. The chain joins TRBV2 to TRBJ2-7; D is unresolved. Germline CDR1 and CDR2: SNHLY and FYNNEI. This CDR3 has 11 amino acids. Trimming removed 7 bases at V and 9 bases at J, with 13 bases between. The complete variable domain, with remaining parts taken from reference TRBV2 and TRBJ2-7, reads EPEVTQTPSHQVTQMGQEVILRCVPISNHLYFYWYRQILGQKVEFLVSFYNNEISEKSEIFDDQFSVERPDGSNFTLKIRSTKLEDSAMYFCASTLSEAQYFGPGTRLTVT.

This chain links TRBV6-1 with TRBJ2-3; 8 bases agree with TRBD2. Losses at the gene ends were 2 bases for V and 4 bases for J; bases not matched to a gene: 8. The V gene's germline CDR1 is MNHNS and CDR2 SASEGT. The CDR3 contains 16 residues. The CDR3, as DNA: TGTGCCAGCAGTGAACAGGCTAGCGGGTTCTCAGATACGCAGTATTTT. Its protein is CASSEQASGFSDTQYF.

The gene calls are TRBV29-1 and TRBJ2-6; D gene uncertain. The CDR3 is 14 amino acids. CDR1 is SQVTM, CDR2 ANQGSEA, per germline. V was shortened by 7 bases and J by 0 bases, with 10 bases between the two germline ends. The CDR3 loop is CSADLSSGANVLTF. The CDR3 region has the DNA TGCAGCGCCGATCTCAGCTCTGGGGCCAACGTCCTGACTTTC.

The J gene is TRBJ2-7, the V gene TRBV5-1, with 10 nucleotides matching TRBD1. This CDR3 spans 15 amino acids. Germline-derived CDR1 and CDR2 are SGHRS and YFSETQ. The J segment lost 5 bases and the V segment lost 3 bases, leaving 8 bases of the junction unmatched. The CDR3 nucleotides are TGCGCCAGCAGCTCACCGGGACAGGGGATCCACGAGCAGTACTTC. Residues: CASSSPGQGIHEQYF.

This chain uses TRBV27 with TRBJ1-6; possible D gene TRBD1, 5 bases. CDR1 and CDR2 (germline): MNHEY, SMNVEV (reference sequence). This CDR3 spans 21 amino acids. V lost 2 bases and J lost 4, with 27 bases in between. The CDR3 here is CASSLRSRRTGLRRYNSPLHF. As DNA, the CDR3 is TGTGCCAGCAGTTTAAGGTCGAGGCGAACAGGCCTCAGAAGATATAATTCACCCCTCCACTTT.

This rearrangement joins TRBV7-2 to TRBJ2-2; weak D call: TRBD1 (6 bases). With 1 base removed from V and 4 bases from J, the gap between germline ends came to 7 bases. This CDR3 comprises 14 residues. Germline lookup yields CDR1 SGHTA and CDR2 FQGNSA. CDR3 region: CASSLGGGTGELFF. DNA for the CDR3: TGTGCCAGCAGCTTAGGAGGGGGCACCGGGGAGCTGTTTTTT.

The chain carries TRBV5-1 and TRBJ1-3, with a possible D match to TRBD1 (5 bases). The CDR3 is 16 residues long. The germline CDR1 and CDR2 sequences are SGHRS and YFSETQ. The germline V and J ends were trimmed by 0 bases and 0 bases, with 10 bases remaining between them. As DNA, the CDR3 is TGCGCCAGCAGCTTGGCCGGGGGGAGCTCTGGAAACACCATATATTTT. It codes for CASSLAGGSSGNTIYF.

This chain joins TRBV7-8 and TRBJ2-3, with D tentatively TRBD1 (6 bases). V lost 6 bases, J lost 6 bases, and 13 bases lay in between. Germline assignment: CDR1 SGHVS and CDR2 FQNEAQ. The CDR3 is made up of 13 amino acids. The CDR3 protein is CASSRRQGDTQYF. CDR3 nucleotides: TGTGCCAGCAGTAGACGGCAGGGGGATACGCAGTATTTT.

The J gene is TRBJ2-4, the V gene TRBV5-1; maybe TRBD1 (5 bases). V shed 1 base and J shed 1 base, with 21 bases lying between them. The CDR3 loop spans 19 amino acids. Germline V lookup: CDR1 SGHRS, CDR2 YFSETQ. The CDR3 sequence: CASSLSVLSGPSAKNIQYF. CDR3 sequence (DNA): TGCGCCAGCAGCTTGTCTGTGTTGTCAGGGCCGAGCGCCAAAAACATTCAGTACTTC.

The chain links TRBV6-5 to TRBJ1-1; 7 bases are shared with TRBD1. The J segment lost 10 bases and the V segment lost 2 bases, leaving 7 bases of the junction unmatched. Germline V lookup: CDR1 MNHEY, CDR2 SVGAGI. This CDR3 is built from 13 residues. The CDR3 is CASSYPKGARAFF. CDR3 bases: TGTGCCAGCAGTTACCCAAAGGGGGCTAGAGCTTTCTTT.

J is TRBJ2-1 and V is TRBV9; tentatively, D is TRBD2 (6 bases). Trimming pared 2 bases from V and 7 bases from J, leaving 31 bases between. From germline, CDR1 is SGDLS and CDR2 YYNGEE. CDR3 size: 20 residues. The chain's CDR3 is CASSVNPARAGLSAPNEQFF. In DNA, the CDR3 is TGTGCCAGCAGCGTTAATCCCGCGCGCGCGGGACTGAGCGCCCCGAATGAGCAGTTCTTC.

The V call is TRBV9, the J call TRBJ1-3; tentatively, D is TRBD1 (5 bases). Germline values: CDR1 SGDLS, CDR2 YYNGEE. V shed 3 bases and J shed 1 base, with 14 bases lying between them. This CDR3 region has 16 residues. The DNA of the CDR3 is TGTGCCAGCAGCGGCGGGGCGCTCTCGTCTGGAAACACCATATATTTT. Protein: CASSGGALSSGNTIYF.

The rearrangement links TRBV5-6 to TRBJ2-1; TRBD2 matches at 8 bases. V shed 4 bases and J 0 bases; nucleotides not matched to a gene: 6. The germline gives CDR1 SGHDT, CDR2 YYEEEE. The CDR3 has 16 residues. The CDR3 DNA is TGTGCCAGCAGCCACCCAGCGGGGGCCTCCTACAATGAGCAGTTCTTC. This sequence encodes CASSHPAGASYNEQFF.

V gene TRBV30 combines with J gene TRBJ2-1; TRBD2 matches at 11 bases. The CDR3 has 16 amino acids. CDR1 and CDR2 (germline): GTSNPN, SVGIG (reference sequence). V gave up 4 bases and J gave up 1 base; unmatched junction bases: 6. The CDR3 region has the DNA TGTGCCTGGACCCCAGTAGCGGGAGGGTCCTACAATGAGCAGTTCTTC. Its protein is CAWTPVAGGSYNEQFF. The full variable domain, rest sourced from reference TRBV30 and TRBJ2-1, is SQTIHQWPATLVQPVGSPLSLECTVEGTSNPNLYWYRQAAGRGLQLLFYSVGIGQISSEVPQNLSASRPQDRQFILSSKKLLLSDSGFYLCAWTPVAGGSYNEQFFGPGTRLTVL.

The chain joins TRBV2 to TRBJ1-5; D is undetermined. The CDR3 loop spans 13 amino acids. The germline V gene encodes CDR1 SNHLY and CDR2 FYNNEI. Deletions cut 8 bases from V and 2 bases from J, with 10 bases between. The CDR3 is CASLPEGNQPQHF. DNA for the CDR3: TGTGCCAGCCTCCCAGAGGGCAATCAGCCCCAGCATTTT. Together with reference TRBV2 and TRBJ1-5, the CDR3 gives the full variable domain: EPEVTQTPSHQVTQMGQEVILRCVPISNHLYFYWYRQILGQKVEFLVSFYNNEISEKSEIFDDQFSVERPDGSNFTLKIRSTKLEDSAMYFCASLPEGNQPQHFGDGTRLSIL.

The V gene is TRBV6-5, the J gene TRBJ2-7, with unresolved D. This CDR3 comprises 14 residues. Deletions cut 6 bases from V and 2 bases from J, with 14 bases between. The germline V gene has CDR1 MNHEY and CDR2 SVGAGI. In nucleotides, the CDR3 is TGTGCCAGCAGAGGCCAGCCGGGTACCTACGAGCAGTACTTC. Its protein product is CASRGQPGTYEQYF.

DNA of the CDR3: TGTGCCAGTAGTACTACAGGGGCTGGGGCCAACGTCCTGACTTTC. Protein product: CASSTTGAGANVLTF. V and J are TRBV19 and TRBJ2-6, with TRBD1 identical over 7 bases. V shed 4 bases and J 2 bases; nucleotides not matched to a gene: 2. The V gene's germline CDR1 is LNHDA and CDR2 SQIVND (reference sequence). The CDR3 totals 15 residues.

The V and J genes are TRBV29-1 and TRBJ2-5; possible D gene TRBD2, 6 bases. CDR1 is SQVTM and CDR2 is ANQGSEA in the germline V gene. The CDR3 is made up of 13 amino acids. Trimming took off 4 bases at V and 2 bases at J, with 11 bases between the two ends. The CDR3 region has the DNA TGCAGCGTTGTCGGGAGTGGTCAAGAGACCCAGTACTTC. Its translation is CSVVGSGQETQYF.

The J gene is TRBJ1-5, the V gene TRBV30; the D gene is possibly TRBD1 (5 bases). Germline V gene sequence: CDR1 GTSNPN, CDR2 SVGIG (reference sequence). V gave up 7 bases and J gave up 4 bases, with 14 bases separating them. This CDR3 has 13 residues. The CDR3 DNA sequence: TGTGCCTTCGCGGCAGGGAGGAATCAGCCCCAGCATTTT. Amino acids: CAFAAGRNQPQHF.

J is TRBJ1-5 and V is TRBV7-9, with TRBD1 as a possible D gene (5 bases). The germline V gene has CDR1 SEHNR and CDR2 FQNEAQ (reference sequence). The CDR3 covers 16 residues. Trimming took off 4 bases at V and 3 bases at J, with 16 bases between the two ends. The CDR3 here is CASSSLGRGDNQPQHF. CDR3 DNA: TGTGCCAGCAGCTCCCTAGGTCGGGGGGACAATCAGCCCCAGCATTTT.

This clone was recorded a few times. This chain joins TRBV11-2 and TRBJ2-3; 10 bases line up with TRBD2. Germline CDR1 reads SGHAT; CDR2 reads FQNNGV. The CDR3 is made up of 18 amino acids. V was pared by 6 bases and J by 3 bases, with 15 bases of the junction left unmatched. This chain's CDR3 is CASSRRLAGEGGTDTQYF. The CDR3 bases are TGTGCCAGCAGTAGGAGGCTAGCGGGAGAGGGGGGAACAGATACGCAGTATTTT.

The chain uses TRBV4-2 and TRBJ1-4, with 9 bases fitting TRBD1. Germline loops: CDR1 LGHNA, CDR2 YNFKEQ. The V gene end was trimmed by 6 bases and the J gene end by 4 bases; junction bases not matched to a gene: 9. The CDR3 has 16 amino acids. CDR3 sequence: CASRKSRDRVNEKLFF. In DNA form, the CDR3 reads TGTGCCAGCAGGAAATCACGGGACAGGGTTAATGAAAAACTGTTTTTT.